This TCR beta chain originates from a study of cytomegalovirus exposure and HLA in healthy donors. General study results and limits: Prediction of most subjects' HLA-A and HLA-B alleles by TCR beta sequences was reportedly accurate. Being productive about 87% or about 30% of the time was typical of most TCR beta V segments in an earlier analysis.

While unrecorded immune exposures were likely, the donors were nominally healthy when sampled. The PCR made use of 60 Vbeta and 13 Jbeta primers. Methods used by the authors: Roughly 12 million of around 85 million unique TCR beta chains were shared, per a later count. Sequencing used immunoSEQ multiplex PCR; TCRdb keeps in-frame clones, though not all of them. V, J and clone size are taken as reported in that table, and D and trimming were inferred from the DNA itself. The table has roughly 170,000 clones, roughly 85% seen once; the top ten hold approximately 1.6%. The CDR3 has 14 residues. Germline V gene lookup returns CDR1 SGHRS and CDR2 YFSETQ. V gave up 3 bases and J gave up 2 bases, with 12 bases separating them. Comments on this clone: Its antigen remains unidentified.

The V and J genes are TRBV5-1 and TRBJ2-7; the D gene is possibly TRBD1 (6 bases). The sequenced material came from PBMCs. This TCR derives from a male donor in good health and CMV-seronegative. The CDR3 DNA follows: TGCGCCAGCAGCTACGGACAGAACACCTACGAGCAGTACTTC. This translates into CASSYGQNTYEQYF. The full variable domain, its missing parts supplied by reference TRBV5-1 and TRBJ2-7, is KAGVTQTPRYLIKTRGQQVTLSCSPISGHRSVSWYQQTPGQGLQFLFEYFSETQRNKGNFPGRFSGRQFSNSRSEMNVSTLELGDSALYLCASSYGQNTYEQYFGPGTRLTVT.